This T cell receptor beta chain was identified in a study of response to subunit inactivated influenza vaccine. V lost 3 bases, J lost 3 bases, and 6 bases stayed unmatched. The CDR3 is 15 amino acids. Study-wide results and limits: It was suggested by the authors that few new T cells are recruited by each seasonal influenza vaccination.

The sample holds many counts of this clonotype. Its target is not known. TCRdb re-analysed the RT-PCR reads in MiXCR, keeping a single row per CDR3 protein. The sample records fewer than 250,000 distinct CDR3 sequences, around 14% being singletons. The receptor's source is a man aged 50 or older who received an inactivated influenza vaccine. The chain combines TRBV12-3 or TRBV12-4 with TRBJ2-3; 7 bases align to TRBD1. This specimen consisted of CD8+ T cells sorted from PBMCs, obtained roughly 5 days after vaccination. CDR3 nucleotide sequence: TGTGCCAGCAGTTTCTGGGACAGAGGGACAGATACGCAGTATTTT. This gives the protein CASSFWDRGTDTQYF.